The source of this T cell receptor beta chain is a study of T-cell memory formation after mild COVID-19. Overall study results and limits: Contracting CD4+ clones lay largely in CM and EM, with CD8+ ones residing in EMRA.

This clonotype was observed at least ten times. No antigen is known for it. V lost 1 base and J 2 bases, leaving 12 bases between the germline ends. The CDR3 has 15 amino acids. Germline V gives CDR1 LGHNA, CDR2 YSLEER. TCRdb processed the 5' RACE reads anew with MiXCR; each CDR3 protein has one entry. The sample yields 280,000 or so distinct CDR3 sequences, roughly 8.2% seen once. The sequence came from a young man who had mild COVID-19 (a few samples of this study predate the infection). Cell type and time point are not known. Material for sequencing was PBMCs or a T cell subset sorted from them (not recorded which). This rearrangement joins TRBV4-3 to TRBJ2-7; D is perhaps TRBD1 (6 bases). In nucleotides, the CDR3 is TGCGCCAGCAGCCAAGGCCAGGACAGTGCCTACGAGCAGTACTTC. Translation gives CASSQGQDSAYEQYF.